Described below is a single TCR beta chain sequence and its context. The sample originates from a study of blood T cell repertoires in COVID-19. Study summary: Acute and convalescent COVID-19 samples came from the United States, Italy and Spain. The cDNA or gDNA used as material had been derived from T cells, B-cell-depleted T cells, or PBMCs.

This CDR3 has 14 amino acids. V dropped 6 bases and J dropped 4; count of bases not matched to a gene: 6. Germline V gives CDR1 SEHNR, CDR2 FQNEAQ (reference sequence). In the authors' workflow: The authors estimated nucleated cell counts from reference gene primer amplification. This table comes from immunoSEQ multiplex PCR, and its TCRdb copy is limited to in-frame clones, with some not included. Clone size and V and J calls were adopted from that table, with D and trimming inferred from the DNA. The data show approximately 210,000 clones, roughly 83% seen once. This receptor was taken from a woman aged 65 to 85 with active or convalescent COVID-19. The chain recombines TRBV7-9 with TRBJ2-3; 8 nucleotides align to TRBD1. The sequenced sample was peripheral blood. The CDR3 reads CASSWTGPPDTQYF. CDR3 sequence (DNA): TGTGCCAGCAGTTGGACAGGGCCCCCAGATACGCAGTATTTT.